Described below is a single T cell receptor (beta chain) sequence and its context. Its matching antigen is unknown. This may be a read error: a much more frequent sequence differs by one nucleotide. Naive CD8 T cells underwent sorting with the CD8+CD4-CCR7+CD45RA+ definition. The data derive from a study of molecular identifiers for immune sequencing clone quantification. Findings and caveats of the study: Clones carrying above 20 RNA copies accounted for over 97% of effector molecules, under 1% in naive cells.

In TCRdb, the PCR reads were re-called with MiXCR into one record per CDR3 protein. The sample consists of more than 300,000 distinct CDR3 sequences, around 21% of them appearing once. The CDR3 is 12 residues long. The ends were cut back, 1 base at V and 7 bases at J, with 9 bases in the middle. Germline V lookup: CDR1 DFQATT, CDR2 SNEGSKA (reference sequence). The clonotype comes from a human donor in good health. Some libraries in this study had Jurkat cell RNA spiked in. The source material was naive CD8+ T cells from blood, with Jurkat cell RNA spiked in. The subset was: FACS-sorted CD8+CD4-CCR7+CD45RA+ naive T cells. The chain couples TRBV20-1 to TRBJ2-3; D ambiguous. The CDR3: CSARGPRYTQYF. The DNA for the CDR3 is TGCAGTGCTAGAGGTCCCCGATATACGCAGTATTTT.